This note documents a single T cell receptor (beta chain) sequence. The sample is drawn from a study of control samples from healthy donors and cancer patients. Some clones are missing from TCRdb's copy, which holds only in-frame ones; the method was immunoSEQ multiplex PCR. Of around 85,000 clones listed, about 88% are singletons. The CDR3 is 16 residues long. CDR1 is MDHEN, CDR2 SYDVKM, per germline. Trimming left V 3 bases short and J 3 bases short, with 15 bases between. The sequence was obtained from an older woman in good health. The J gene is TRBJ1-5, the V gene TRBV28, with D tentatively TRBD1 (5 bases). Sequencing was carried out using blood. The CDR3: CASSFRRQGYNQPQHF. CDR3 coding DNA: TGTGCCAGCAGTTTTCGCCGTCAGGGATACAATCAGCCCCAGCATTTT.